Listed here are 17 T cell receptor beta chains from one sample, sequenced in a study of blood T cells in healthy people across ages. Primers used in a second PCR of about 7 to 12 cycles were a sample-barcoded 5' primer and a J-beta primer mix. TCRdb re-called the 5' RACE reads through MiXCR, storing one row per CDR3 protein. The sample lists roughly 790,000 distinct CDR3 sequences; roughly 45% were seen once. The sequenced material came from blood. The receptors derive from a woman aged 55-70 years in good health.

The gene calls are TRBV7-2 and TRBJ2-1, with unresolved D. This CDR3 spans 16 amino acids. The germline gives CDR1 SGHTA, CDR2 FQGNSA. Between the trimmed V and J ends, which lost 1 base and 0 bases, there was a span of 10 bases. As DNA, the CDR3 is TGTGCCAGCAGCTTAGGATCATACCGCTCCTACAATGAGCAGTTCTTC. Translating gives CASSLGSYRSYNEQFF. The variable domain in full, with the rest retrieved from reference TRBV7-2 and TRBJ2-1, is GAGVSQSPSNKVTEKGKDVELRCDPISGHTALYWYRQSLGQGLEFLIYFQGNSAPDKSGLPSDRFSAERTGGSVSTLTIQRTQQEDSAVYLCASSLGSYRSYNEQFFGPGTRLTVL.

J is TRBJ2-7 and V is TRBV6-1; D is unclear. Germline V gene sequence: CDR1 MNHNS, CDR2 SASEGT. This CDR3 has 11 residues. The germline V and J ends were trimmed by 9 bases and 4 bases, with 10 bases remaining between them. This CDR3 reads CASTFNYEQYF. DNA of the CDR3: TGTGCCAGTACATTTAATTACGAGCAGTACTTC.

J is TRBJ2-7 and V is TRBV24-1, with unresolved D. Germline V gives CDR1 KGHDR, CDR2 SFDVKD. CDR3 length equals 14 residues. Trimming pared 5 bases from V and 7 bases from J, leaving 17 bases between. In DNA form, the CDR3 reads TGTGCCACCAGTGCGCCATCCACCGACAATGAGCAGTACTTC. This encodes CATSAPSTDNEQYF.

This sequence joins TRBV6-1 and TRBJ2-4, with D tentatively TRBD2 (6 bases). Gene TRBJ2-7 matches the end of the DNA better, so the J call may be wrong. CDR3 size: 14 residues. Germline CDR1 MNHNS, CDR2 SASEGT. The CDR3 loop is CASRGSGAAYEQYF. In DNA form, the CDR3 reads TGTGCCAGCAGAGGATCGGGAGCCGCCTACGAGCAGTACTTC.

The chain's CDR3 is CSAKVGRSNQPQHF. The CDR3, as DNA: TGCAGTGCTAAGGTTGGCCGTAGCAATCAGCCCCAGCATTTT. This sequence joins TRBV20-1 and TRBJ1-5; D is ambiguous. CDR3 length equals 14 residues. CDR1 and CDR2 (germline): DFQATT, SNEGSKA (reference sequence). Trimming stripped 4 bases from V and 0 bases from J, with 10 bases between.

This chain links TRBV7-2 with TRBJ2-1, with D tentatively TRBD2 (7 bases). Trimming shortened V by 5 bases and J by 9 bases, and 26 bases separated the two germline ends. Per germline, CDR1 SGHTA and CDR2 FQGNSA. The CDR3 sequence is 17 residues long. CDR3 DNA: TGTGCCAGCAGCCTCCCGAGGGGGGGGGCGGTGGATGGTGAGCAGTTCTTC. Translating it yields CASSLPRGGAVDGEQFF. The full variable domain, in which reference TRBV7-2 and TRBJ2-1 provide the parts outside the CDR3, is GAGVSQSPSNKVTEKGKDVELRCDPISGHTALYWYRQSLGQGLEFLIYFQGNSAPDKSGLPSDRFSAERTGGSVSTLTIQRTQQEDSAVYLCASSLPRGGAVDGEQFFGPGTRLTVL.

The rearrangement uses TRBV27 and TRBJ2-1; D unresolved. CDR1 and CDR2 from the germline V gene are MNHEY and SMNVEV (reference sequence). Trimming took off 5 bases at V and 0 bases at J, with 8 bases between the two ends. This CDR3 comprises 14 residues. The CDR3 sequence: CASSVGYSYNEQFF. CDR3 coding DNA: TGTGCCAGCAGTGTGGGCTACTCCTACAATGAGCAGTTCTTC.

This clonotype has just a few counts. This sequence joins TRBV3-1 and TRBJ2-3; no definite D call. Germline V gene sequence: CDR1 LGHDT, CDR2 YNNKEL (reference sequence). V lost 1 base to trimming and J lost 4 bases, with 6 bases between them. This CDR3 contains 13 residues. CDR3 coding DNA: TGTGCCAGCAGCCAAGCTCCCGCAGATACGCAGTATTTT. It yields the protein CASSQAPADTQYF.

This clonotype has more than one count but fewer than ten. V is TRBV5-1 and J is TRBJ2-7; tentatively, D is TRBD2 (6 bases). V was pared by 1 base and J by 3 bases, with 11 bases between. CDR1 is SGHRS and CDR2 is YFSETQ in the germline V gene. The CDR3 contains 14 residues. The CDR3 DNA reads TGCGCCAGCAGCTTGACGGGAGATTTCTACGAGCAGTACTTC. It translates to CASSLTGDFYEQYF.

The chain joins TRBV30 to TRBJ2-4, with 9 bases matching TRBD1. The DNA end is more similar to TRBJ2-7, so the J call may be wrong. In germline, CDR1 is GTSNPN, CDR2 SVGIG (reference sequence). This CDR3 spans 14 amino acids. CDR3 in DNA: TGTGCCTGGGGCGCCGGGACAGGGCGTTACGAGCAGTACTTC. Translated, it gives CAWGAGTGRYEQYF.

Ten or more counts support this clonotype. The chain is built from TRBV3-1 and TRBJ1-2, with TRBD1 as a possible D gene (5 bases). CDR1 LGHDT and CDR2 YNNKEL come from the germline V gene (reference sequence). Trimming shortened V by 0 bases and J by 5 bases, and 7 bases separated the two germline ends. The CDR3 runs 13 residues. CDR3 protein: CASSQEGRYGYTF. The CDR3, as DNA: TGTGCCAGCAGCCAAGAGGGGCGGTATGGCTACACCTTC.

The chain combines TRBV29-1 with TRBJ1-2; tentative D call: TRBD1 (5 bases). Trimming took off 1 base at V and 3 bases at J, with 12 bases between the two ends. This CDR3 comprises 14 residues. Germline CDR1 and CDR2: SQVTM and ANQGSEA. CDR3 DNA: TGCAGCGTTGAAGGGGGCAGCTCCTACTATGGCTACACCTTC. Protein sequence: CSVEGGSSYYGYTF.

The chain is built from TRBV5-1 and TRBJ2-1, with TRBD2 matching 10 bases. Trimming removed 2 bases from V and 12 bases from J; junction bases left unmatched: 5. The CDR3 is 13 amino acids. The germline CDR1 and CDR2 sequences are SGHRS and YFSETQ. In nucleotides, the CDR3 is TGCGCCAGCAGCTTTACTAGCGGGAAAGTGCAGTTCTTC. Translation gives CASSFTSGKVQFF.

This clonotype has just a few counts. The chain has TRBV4-3 and TRBJ2-7, with 10 bases fitting TRBD2. Per germline, CDR1 LGHNA and CDR2 YSLEER. The trim removed 4 bases at V and 1 base at J, leaving 4 bases unmatched. The CDR3 is 15 amino acids. CDR3 nucleotides: TGCGCCAGCAGCCCCTCGGGACTAGCGTCCTACGAGCAGTACTTC. Amino acids: CASSPSGLASYEQYF.

Only a few counts were recorded for this clonotype. The chain combines TRBV20-1 with TRBJ1-2; 9 nucleotides match TRBD1. V lost 2 bases to trimming and J lost 0 bases; unmatched junction nucleotides: 7. The CDR3 length is 16 residues. From germline, CDR1 is DFQATT and CDR2 SNEGSKA (reference sequence). Here the CDR3 reads CSARRTGVTTNYGYTF. CDR3 nucleotides: TGCAGTGCTAGACGGACAGGGGTGACTACTAACTATGGCTACACCTTC.

The table lists this clonotype with a few counts. The chain joins TRBV10-3 to TRBJ1-1, with D possibly matching TRBD1 (5 bases). The CDR3 consists of 14 residues. The germline gives CDR1 ENHRY, CDR2 SYGVKD. Trimming shortened V by 2 bases and J by 3 bases, and 10 bases separated the two germline ends. CDR3 nucleotides: TGTGCCATCAGTGAGAGGGGTGAAGACACTGAAGCTTTCTTT. This sequence encodes CAISERGEDTEAFF.

V gene TRBV29-1 combines with J gene TRBJ1-1; tentative D call: TRBD1 (6 bases). From germline, CDR1 is SQVTM and CDR2 ANQGSEA. V shed 4 bases and J shed 1 base, with 10 bases lying between them. This CDR3 comprises 13 residues. The CDR3 region is CSVAQGTNTEAFF. CDR3 sequence (DNA): TGCAGCGTTGCCCAGGGGACGAACACTGAAGCTTTCTTT.